The clone carrying this T cell receptor (beta chain) is large by share. What it recognizes is unknown. The sample is drawn from a study of immune heterogeneity within non-small cell lung tumors. Background on the study: Tumor histology was classified as squamous cell carcinoma in 4 cases, non-squamous carcinoma in fewer than 12 and not otherwise specified in 1. General study results and limits: Clonotypes of T-cell receptor beta found at high frequency were largely distinct between individual patients.

The CDR3 sequence is 13 residues long. Looked up from germline, CDR1 is LNHDA and CDR2 is SQIVND (reference sequence). With 3 bases removed from V and 5 bases from J, the gap between germline ends came to 8 bases. Template input, which was bulk tumor genomic DNA, totaled 600 ng per sample. Biopsy collection occurred during surgery, with several far-apart biopsies per primary tumor. Untreated, newly diagnosed non-small cell lung cancer patients underwent curative surgery. Amplifying TCR beta CDR3 involved multiplex PCR carried out with 32 V and 13 J primers. TCRdb processed the multiplex PCR reads anew with MiXCR; each CDR3 protein has one entry. The data contain around 5,000 distinct CDR3 sequences, approximately 33% of them singletons.

The TCR originated in a woman aged 45 to 65 with non-small cell lung cancer. Specimen: lung tumor tissue. V is TRBV19 and J is TRBJ1-5; D unclear. CDR3 sequence (DNA): TGTGCCAGTAGTATCTGGCACTATCAGCCCCAGCATTTT. Translated, it gives CASSIWHYQPQHF.